This T cell receptor beta chain was captured in a study of technical replicates of blood from a few donors (dated by TCRdb to about 2017). CDR1 LGHNA and CDR2 YSLEER were looked up in the germline V gene. Including cysteine and phenylalanine, the CDR3 has 16 amino acids. Solely the CDR3 DNA is kept, with 48 bases framed from the first base. The germline V end is reduced by 4 bases and the J end by 4 bases; junction bases left unmatched: 7. Notes on this clone: Its specific antigen is unknown. The record has no base qualities; no much larger clone is one base away.

The method was the immunoSEQ multiplex PCR assay. Here the immuneACCESS table is served through TCRdb, limited to in-frame sequences with V and J called. Missing clones are a known gap in these copies; in checked studies unresolved V genes cover under half, and the rest lacks a known reason. The sample records 65,000 to 80,000 clones, about 93% of which are singletons. The top ten constitute around 0.37% of the sample. The receptor's source is a human donor in good health. Input material: T cells isolated from PBMCs. The chain employs TRBV4-3 and TRBJ2-2; 9 bases in between match TRBD2. Here the CDR3 is given as CASSRQAGGLTGELFF. The sequenced DNA is TGCGCCAGCAGCCGACAAGCGGGAGGTCTCACCGGGGAGCTGTTTTTT.